The 2 T cell receptor beta chains listed next were all sequenced from one sample in a study of blood T cell repertoires in COVID-19. Method: immunoSEQ multiplex PCR; TCRdb's copy keeps in-frame clones and lacks some. The sample holds roughly 200,000 clones, around 90% seen once. Input material: peripheral blood. The receptors here all came from a man aged 50 to 60 with acute or convalescent COVID-19.

The chain employs TRBV12-5 and TRBJ2-5; TRBD2 matches 8 bases. CDR1 LGHNT and CDR2 FRNRAP come from the germline V gene. There are 13 residues in the CDR3. Trimming removed 6 bases from V and 3 bases from J; junction bases left unmatched: 3. CDR3 nucleotide sequence: TGTGCTAGTGGAGTTAGCGGGGAAGAGACCCAGTACTTC. Translating gives CASGVSGEETQYF.

The J gene is TRBJ1-3, the V gene TRBV6-1; 7 bases align to TRBD1. This CDR3 is built from 15 residues. J gave up 6 bases and V 2 bases, and 7 bases lay outside the gene matches. From germline, CDR1 is MNHNS and CDR2 SASEGT. DNA for the CDR3: TGTGCCAGCAGTGAACGACAGGGCAAGGAAAACACCATATATTTT. This sequence encodes CASSERQGKENTIYF.